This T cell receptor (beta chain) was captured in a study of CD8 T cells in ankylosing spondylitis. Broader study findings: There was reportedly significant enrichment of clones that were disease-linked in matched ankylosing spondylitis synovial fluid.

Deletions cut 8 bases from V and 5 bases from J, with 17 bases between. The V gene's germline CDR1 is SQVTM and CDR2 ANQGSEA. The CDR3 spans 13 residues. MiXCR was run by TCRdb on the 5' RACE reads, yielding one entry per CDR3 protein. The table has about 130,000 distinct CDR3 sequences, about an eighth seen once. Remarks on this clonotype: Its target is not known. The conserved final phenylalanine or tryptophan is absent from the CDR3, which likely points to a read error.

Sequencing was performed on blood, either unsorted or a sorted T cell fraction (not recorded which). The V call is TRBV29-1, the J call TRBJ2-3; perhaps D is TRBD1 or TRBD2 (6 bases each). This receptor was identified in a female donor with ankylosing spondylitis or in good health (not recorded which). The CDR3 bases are TGCAGCCTATCTTGGGGGGCAAAAGATACGCAGTATTAT. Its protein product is CSLSWGAKDTQYY.